The present entry profiles one TCR beta chain with its context. Its cognate antigen is unknown. TCRdb analysed the reads with MiXCR anew, one entry per CDR3 protein. The sample consists of roughly 700,000 distinct CDR3 sequences, 33% of them appearing once. The data are from a study of T cell repertoires in cytomegalovirus infection. Study-level background: The study used recently identified HLA-C-restricted and well-studied HLA-B-restricted CMV epitopes. Public signatures in TCR beta pointed to CMV infection and matching HLA type.

Study observations and caveats: Dominating the ex vivo response were TCR beta clonotypes that were CMV-specific and HLA-C-restricted.

The germline V and J ends were trimmed by 8 bases and 0 bases, with 7 bases remaining between them. Germline assignment: CDR1 MNHNS and CDR2 SASEGT. The CDR3 loop spans 12 amino acids. The origin of this receptor is a human donor in good health (CMV status not recorded). Some clones in this sample may be carry-over from other donors' samples. This chain connects TRBV6-1 to TRBJ1-1; no definite D call. Sequenced here: cultured PBMCs, sampled from culture after CMV antigen stimulation. CDR3 sequence: CASAGLNTEAFF. In DNA form, the CDR3 reads TGTGCCAGCGCAGGCCTGAACACTGAAGCTTTCTTT.